This is a list of T cell receptor beta chains from one sample in a study of blood T cell repertoires in COVID-19. Here immunoSEQ multiplex PCR was the method, and the copy in TCRdb shows in-frame clones only, minus some. This table has some 89,000 clones, about 86% appearing once. Sequenced input: peripheral blood. All receptors derive from a human donor in a cohort sampled during active COVID-19. CDR3s include the opening cysteine and the closing phenylalanine or tryptophan. D genes are given only for firm matches. Size values are once, few and many counts, or a class for expanded clones, and some rows have none.

V: TRBV30; D: TRBD1; J: TRBJ1-3; size: .; DNA: TGTGCCTGGGGGACAGGGTTCGCAGGAAACACCATATATTTT; CDR3: CAWGTGFAGNTIYF
V: TRBV5-1; D: TRBD1; J: TRBJ1-2; size: .; DNA: TGCGCCAGCAGCTTGGCCGACAGGGGGCGCGGCTATGGCTACACCTTC; CDR3: CASSLADRGRGYGYTF
V: TRBV12-3/TRBV12-4; D: .; J: TRBJ2-5; size: .; DNA: TGTGCCAGCAGAACGGGGGAGACCCAGTACTTC; CDR3: CASRTGETQYF
V: TRBV19; D: TRBD1; J: TRBJ1-5; size: .; DNA: TGTGCCAGTAGTATATGGCAGGGGGGTTATCAGCCCCAGCATTTT; CDR3: CASSIWQGGYQPQHF
V: TRBV9; D: .; J: TRBJ1-2; size: .; DNA: TGTGCCAGCAGCGTAGTTCCAGGGAACTATGGCTACACCTTC; CDR3: CASSVVPGNYGYTF
V: TRBV4-3; D: .; J: TRBJ2-3; size: .; DNA: TGCGCCAGCAGCCAAGATCGGGATACGCAGTATTTT; CDR3: CASSQDRDTQYF
V: TRBV5-4; D: TRBD1; J: TRBJ2-7; size: .; DNA: TGTGCCAGCAGCTTGACAGGACAGGGTCTTTACGAGCAGTACTTC; CDR3: CASSLTGQGLYEQYF
V: TRBV9; D: .; J: TRBJ2-1; size: .; DNA: TGTGCCAGCAGCCAGGGGAATAACAATGAGCAGTTCTTC; CDR3: CASSQGNNNEQFF
V: TRBV2; D: .; J: TRBJ2-5; size: .; DNA: TGTGCCTCCTCCCTGGGGGCCGAGACCCAGTACTTC; CDR3: CASSLGAETQYF
V: TRBV4-1; D: .; J: TRBJ2-7; size: .; DNA: TGCGCCAGCAGCCAAGATCCCAACAGTTTCTACGAGCAGTACTTC; CDR3: CASSQDPNSFYEQYF
V: TRBV9; D: .; J: TRBJ1-3; size: .; DNA: TGTGCCAGCAGCGTAGGGCAGGGAGGAGGAAACACCATATATTTT; CDR3: CASSVGQGGGNTIYF
V: TRBV27; D: TRBD2; J: TRBJ2-7; size: .; DNA: TGTGCCAGCAGTGGGTCCTGGGAGGGCCTAAGGGAGCAGTACTTC; CDR3: CASSGSWEGLREQYF
V: TRBV5-1; D: .; J: TRBJ1-6; size: .; DNA: TGCGCCAGCAGCACAGCTTTCTCAAATTCACCCCTCCACTTT; CDR3: CASSTAFSNSPLHF
V: TRBV15; D: TRBD2; J: TRBJ2-3; size: .; DNA: TGTGCCACCAGCAGGTCTAGGGGAGGGCCTAACACAGATACGCAGTATTTT; CDR3: CATSRSRGGPNTDTQYF
V: TRBV28; D: .; J: TRBJ2-7; size: once; DNA: TGTGCCAGCAGTTCTAGCCTCTACGAGCAGTACTTC; CDR3: CASSSSLYEQYF
V: TRBV7-2; D: .; J: TRBJ2-4; size: .; DNA: TGTGCCAGCAGCTTAGGGACAGAAAACATTCAGTACTTC; CDR3: CASSLGTENIQYF
V: TRBV6-6; D: .; J: TRBJ1-1; size: .; DNA: TGTGCCAGCAGTTACCCCACGACAGTCGCCAACACTGAAGCTTTCTTT; CDR3: CASSYPTTVANTEAFF
V: TRBV5-1; D: TRBD1; J: TRBJ1-5; size: .; DNA: TGCGCCAGCAGCTGGGACAGCCCGAATCAGCCCCAGCATTTT; CDR3: CASSWDSPNQPQHF
V: TRBV4-2; D: TRBD2; J: TRBJ2-1; size: .; DNA: TGTGCCAGCAGCCAAGGGACTAGCGGGATCTACAATGAGCAGTTCTTC; CDR3: CASSQGTSGIYNEQFF
V: TRBV4-2; D: TRBD2; J: TRBJ2-2; size: .; DNA: TGTGCCAGCAGCCCATCCACTAGCGGAAACACCGGGGAGCTGTTTTTT; CDR3: CASSPSTSGNTGELFF
V: TRBV5-1; D: .; J: TRBJ1-1; size: once; DNA: TGCGCCAGCAGCTTGGGCTCAGGGCCAGACACTGAAGCTTTCTTT; CDR3: CASSLGSGPDTEAFF
V: TRBV7-9; D: .; J: TRBJ1-5; size: .; DNA: TGTGCCAGCAGCTTGCCGGATCAGCCCCAGCATTTT; CDR3: CASSLPDQPQHF